The sequence of this TCR beta chain was determined in a study of cytomegalovirus exposure and HLA in healthy donors. Study background: There were 88 million or so unique TCRs (from HLA-typed donors) in an early data release. Findings and limits, study-wide: One variant, a missense change in DCLRE1C, was linked in a later analysis to TCR beta V- and J-gene trimming. In a later analysis, more than 15,000 TCR beta sequences were associated with HLA alleles at 0.05 false discovery rate.

Regarding this clone: Its antigen is undetermined.

Trimming took 3 bases from V and 1 from J, leaving 7 bases between them. This CDR3 has 13 residues. In germline, CDR1 is MGHDK, CDR2 SYGVNS. In the PCR, 60 Vbeta and 13 Jbeta primers were used. In the study's own analysis: Unique TCR beta chains totaled 80 million to 100 million in a later count, with approximately 11 million of them shared. Clones were read by immunoSEQ multiplex PCR, and TCRdb kept only the in-frame ones, dropping some. The V and J calls and the clone size are those of that table, but D and trimming were determined from the DNA. The sample lists 80,000 to 100,000 clones; around 80% were seen once.

The clonotype comes from a man aged 40-50 years in good health and CMV-seronegative. This sequence joins TRBV25-1 and TRBJ2-7, with D uncertain. The sample consisted of PBMCs. The DNA for the CDR3 is TGTGCCAGCAGTGACAGGAATTCCTACGAGCAGTACTTC. This gives the protein CASSDRNSYEQYF.